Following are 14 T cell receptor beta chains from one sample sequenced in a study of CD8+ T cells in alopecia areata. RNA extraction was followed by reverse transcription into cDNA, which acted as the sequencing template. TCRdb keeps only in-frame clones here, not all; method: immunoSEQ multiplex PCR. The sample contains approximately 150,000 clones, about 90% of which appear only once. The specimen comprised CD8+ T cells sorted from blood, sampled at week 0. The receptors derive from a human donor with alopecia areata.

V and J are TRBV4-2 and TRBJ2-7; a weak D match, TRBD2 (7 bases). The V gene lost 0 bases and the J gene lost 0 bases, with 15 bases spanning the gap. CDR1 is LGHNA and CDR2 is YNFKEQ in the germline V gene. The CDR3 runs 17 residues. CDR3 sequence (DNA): TGTGCCAGCAGCCAAGAGGCGGGGGCAGGGAGCTCCTACGAGCAGTACTTC. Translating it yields CASSQEAGAGSSYEQYF.

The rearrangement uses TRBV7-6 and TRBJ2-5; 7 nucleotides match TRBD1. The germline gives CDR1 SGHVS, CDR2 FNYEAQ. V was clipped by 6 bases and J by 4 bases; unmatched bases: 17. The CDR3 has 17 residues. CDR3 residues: CASSPSSGQGVRETQYF. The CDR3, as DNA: TGTGCCAGCAGTCCTTCTTCAGGGCAGGGGGTCCGAGAGACCCAGTACTTC.

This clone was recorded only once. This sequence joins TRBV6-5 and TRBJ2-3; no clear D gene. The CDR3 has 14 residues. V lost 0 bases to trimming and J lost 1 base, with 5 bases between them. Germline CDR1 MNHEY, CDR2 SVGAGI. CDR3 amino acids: CASSYSGGTDTQYF. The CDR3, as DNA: TGTGCCAGCAGTTACTCGGGCGGCACAGATACGCAGTATTTT.

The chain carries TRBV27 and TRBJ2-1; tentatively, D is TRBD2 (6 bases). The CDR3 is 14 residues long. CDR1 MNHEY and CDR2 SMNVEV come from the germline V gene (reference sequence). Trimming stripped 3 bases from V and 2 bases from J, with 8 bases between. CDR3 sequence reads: CASSFSGAYNEQFF. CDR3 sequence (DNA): TGTGCCAGCAGTTTTTCGGGGGCCTACAATGAGCAGTTCTTC.

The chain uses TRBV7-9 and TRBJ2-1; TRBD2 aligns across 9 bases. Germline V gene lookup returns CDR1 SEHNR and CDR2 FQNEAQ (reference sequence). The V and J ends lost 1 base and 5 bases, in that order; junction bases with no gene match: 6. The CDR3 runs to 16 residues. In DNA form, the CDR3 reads TGTGCCAGCAGCTTAGATACTAGCGGGTCCAACAATGAGCAGTTCTTC. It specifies CASSLDTSGSNNEQFF.

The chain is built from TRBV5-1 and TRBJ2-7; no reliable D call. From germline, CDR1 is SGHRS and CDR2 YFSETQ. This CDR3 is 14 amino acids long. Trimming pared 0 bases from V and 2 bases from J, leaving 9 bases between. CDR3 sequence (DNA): TGCGCCAGCAGCTTGGGCCAGGCACCCTACGAGCAGTACTTC. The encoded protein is CASSLGQAPYEQYF.

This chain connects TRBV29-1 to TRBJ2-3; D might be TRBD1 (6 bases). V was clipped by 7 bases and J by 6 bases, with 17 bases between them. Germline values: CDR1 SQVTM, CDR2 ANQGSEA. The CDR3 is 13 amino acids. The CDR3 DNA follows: TGCAGCGCCTCAAAGCCAGGGGCCGATACGCAGTATTTT. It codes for CSASKPGADTQYF.

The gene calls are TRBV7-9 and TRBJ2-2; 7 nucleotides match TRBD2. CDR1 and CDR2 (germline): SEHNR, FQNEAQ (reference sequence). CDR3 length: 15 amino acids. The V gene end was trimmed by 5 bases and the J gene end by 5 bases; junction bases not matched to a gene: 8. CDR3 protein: CASSTGDGGTGELFF. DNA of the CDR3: TGTGCCAGCAGCACCGGAGACGGGGGGACCGGGGAGCTGTTTTTT.

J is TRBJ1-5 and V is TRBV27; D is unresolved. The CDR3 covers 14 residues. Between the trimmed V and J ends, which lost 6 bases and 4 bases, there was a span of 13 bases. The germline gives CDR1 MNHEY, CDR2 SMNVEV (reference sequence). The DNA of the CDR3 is TGTGCCAGCAGCTTGCGGGGTGGGAATCAGCCCCAGCATTTT. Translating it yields CASSLRGGNQPQHF.

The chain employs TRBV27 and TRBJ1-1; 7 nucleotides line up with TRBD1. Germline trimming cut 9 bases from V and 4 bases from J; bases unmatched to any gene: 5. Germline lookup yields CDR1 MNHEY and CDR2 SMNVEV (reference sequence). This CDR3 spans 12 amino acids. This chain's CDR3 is CASYRGGTEAFF. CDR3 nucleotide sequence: TGTGCCAGTTACAGGGGAGGCACTGAAGCTTTCTTT.

The CDR3: CASIGLAGGSYNEQFF. DNA of the CDR3: TGTGCCAGCATCGGACTAGCGGGAGGCTCCTACAATGAGCAGTTCTTC. The genes are TRBV2 and TRBJ2-1; TRBD2 agrees at 14 bases. The ends lost 7 bases at V and 0 bases at J; junction bases unmatched: 2. Per germline, CDR1 SNHLY and CDR2 FYNNEI. The CDR3 is made up of 16 amino acids.

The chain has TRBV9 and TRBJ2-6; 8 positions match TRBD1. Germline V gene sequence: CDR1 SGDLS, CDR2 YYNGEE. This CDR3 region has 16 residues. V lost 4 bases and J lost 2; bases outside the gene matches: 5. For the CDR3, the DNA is TGTGCCAGCAGCCCCCGGACAGGGCCTGGGGCCAACGTCCTGACTTTC. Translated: CASSPRTGPGANVLTF.

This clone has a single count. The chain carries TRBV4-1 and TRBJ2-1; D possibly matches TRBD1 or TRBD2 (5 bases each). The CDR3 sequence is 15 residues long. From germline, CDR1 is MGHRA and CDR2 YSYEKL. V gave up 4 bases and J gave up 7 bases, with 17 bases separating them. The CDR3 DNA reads TGCGCCAGCAGCCCATCCCGGGACCCGGCGAATGAGCAGTTCTTC. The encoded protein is CASSPSRDPANEQFF.

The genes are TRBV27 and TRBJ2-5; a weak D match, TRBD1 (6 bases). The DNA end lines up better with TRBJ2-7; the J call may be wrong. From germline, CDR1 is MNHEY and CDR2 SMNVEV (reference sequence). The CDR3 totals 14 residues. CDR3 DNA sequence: TGTGCCAGCAGTTTGTCAGGGGCATTCAACGAGCAGTACTTC. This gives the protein CASSLSGAFNEQYF.